These 11 T cell receptor beta chains share one sample of origin, sequenced in a study of identical twins. TCRdb redid the calling of the 5' RACE reads with MiXCR, one entry per CDR3 protein. The table lists hundreds of thousands of distinct CDR3 sequences, around an eighth of them singletons. The sample was also linked to a second study, of yellow fever vaccine responses in identical twins.

Sequencing was performed on PBMCs. The receptors here all came from a woman aged 18-29 years in good health.

In regard to this clonotype: This sequence may be a read error, since a much larger clone differs from it by one base. DNA of the CDR3: TGTGCCACCAGTCCAACAGGGGGAAACATTCAGTACTTC. Its protein product is CATSPTGGNIQYF. The rearrangement links TRBV12-3 or TRBV12-4 to TRBJ2-4, with 8 bases matching TRBD1. CDR3 length: 13 residues.

The chain is built from TRBV12-3 or TRBV12-4 and TRBJ1-2; D is possibly TRBD1 (5 bases). The V end lost 5 bases, the J end lost 0 bases, and 19 bases lay between the germline ends. CDR3 length: 17 amino acids. The CDR3 sequence: CASSSTTVRGANYGYTF. CDR3 nucleotide sequence: TGTGCCAGCAGTAGTACGACAGTCAGAGGGGCTAACTATGGCTACACCTTC.

The CDR3 nucleotides read TGTGCCAGCAGCCAAGATTTTGTGCAGTACTTC. Residues: CASSQDFVQYF. The chain recombines TRBV3-1 with TRBJ2-7; D remains ambiguous. The V gene's germline CDR1 is LGHDT and CDR2 YNNKEL (reference sequence). The CDR3 loop spans 11 amino acids. V lost 0 bases and J 9 bases, leaving 6 bases between the germline ends.

In this sample, this clonotype turned up once. This rearrangement joins TRBV7-9 to TRBJ2-1; 7 bases fit TRBD1. The CDR3 loop spans 14 amino acids. The germline CDR1 and CDR2 sequences are SEHNR and FQNEAQ (reference sequence). The J segment lost 8 bases and the V segment lost 2 bases, leaving 6 bases of the junction unmatched. In DNA, the CDR3 is TGTGCCAGCAGCTTAATAGGACAGGCCTATGAGCAGTTCTTC. It is translated as CASSLIGQAYEQFF.

This clonotype came up a few times. The CDR3 sequence is CASSGGDIQYF. The CDR3 nucleotides are TGTGCCAGCTCAGGGGGGGACATTCAGTACTTC. This chain links TRBV19 with TRBJ2-4, with D perhaps being TRBD1 or TRBD2 (7 bases each). The V end lost 9 bases, the J end lost 8 bases, and 11 bases lay between the germline ends. The length of the CDR3 is 11 residues. Germline CDR1 LNHDA, CDR2 SQIVND (reference sequence). The entire variable domain, with the rest obtained from reference TRBV19 and TRBJ2-4, is as follows: DGGITQSPKYLFRKEGQNVTLSCEQNLNHDAMYWYRQDPGQGLRLIYYSQIVNDFQKGDIAEGYSVSREKKESFPLTVTSAQKNPTAFYLCASSGGDIQYFGAGTRLSVL.

In this sample, this clonotype turned up a few times. The chain is built from TRBV4-1 and TRBJ2-2; D ambiguous. V was pared by 2 bases and J by 0 bases, with 13 bases between. This CDR3 comprises 17 residues. Per the germline V gene, CDR1 is MGHRA and CDR2 is YSYEKL. The CDR3 spells CASSQIGGRSNTGELFF. The CDR3 coding sequence is TGCGCCAGCAGCCAAATCGGTGGACGGTCGAACACCGGGGAGCTGTTTTTT.

This chain links TRBV10-3 with TRBJ2-1; D perhaps matches TRBD2 (6 bases). The V gene lost 2 bases and the J gene lost 6 bases, with 11 bases spanning the gap. The CDR3 is 14 amino acids. Germline V lookup: CDR1 ENHRY, CDR2 SYGVKD. Written as DNA, the CDR3 is TGTGCCATCAGTGAGCGGGAGTCGGGCAATGAGCAGTTCTTC. Translating gives CAISERESGNEQFF.

This clonotype was seen only a few times. This rearrangement joins TRBV10-2 to TRBJ2-1; the D gene is possibly TRBD1 (5 bases). Germline V lookup: CDR1 WSHSY, CDR2 SAAADI. V was trimmed by 1 base and J by 6 bases, leaving 10 bases between them. The CDR3 totals 14 residues. The CDR3: CASSEWYTGNEQFF. As DNA, the CDR3 is TGCGCCAGCAGTGAGTGGTATACAGGCAATGAGCAGTTCTTC.

This clonotype was counted only a few times. V and J are TRBV5-1 and TRBJ2-1; D is unresolved. Trimming pared 7 bases from V and 0 bases from J, leaving 14 bases between. This CDR3 spans 15 amino acids. Per the germline V gene, CDR1 is SGHRS and CDR2 is YFSETQ. Here the CDR3 DNA reads TGCGCCAGCTCACGCTCGGCGTCCTCCTACAATGAGCAGTTCTTC. This codes for CASSRSASSYNEQFF.

This chain connects TRBV4-1 to TRBJ2-5; 12 bases align to TRBD2. The CDR3 runs 17 residues. CDR1 and CDR2 (germline): MGHRA, YSYEKL. Losses at the gene ends were 1 base for V and 4 bases for J; bases not matched to a gene: 7. This CDR3 is CASSQGASGGARETQYF. The DNA for the CDR3 is TGCGCCAGCAGCCAAGGGGCTAGCGGGGGGGCCAGAGAGACCCAGTACTTC.

This clonotype has more than one count but fewer than ten. The chain is built from TRBV20-1 and TRBJ2-5, with 7 positions matching TRBD2. The CDR3 runs 14 residues. Germline V lookup: CDR1 DFQATT, CDR2 SNEGSKA (reference sequence). Losses at the gene ends were 1 base for V and 9 bases for J; bases not matched to a gene: 11. The CDR3 region is CSARAGLGAGAQYF. In DNA form, the CDR3 reads TGCAGTGCTAGAGCTGGACTAGGGGCCGGGGCCCAGTACTTC.